This entry describes one TCR beta chain. The data were obtained in a study of T cell responses to AZD1222 COVID-19 vaccine. The protocol was immunoSEQ multiplex PCR, while the TCRdb copy is restricted to in-frame clones and leaves out a portion. The repertoire has 80,000 to 85,000 clones, approximately 89% of them found once; the top ten carry around 8%. The V gene lost 6 bases and the J gene lost 5 bases, with 21 bases spanning the gap. Germline V gene sequence: CDR1 SNHLY, CDR2 FYNNEI. The CDR3 is 16 amino acids. This TCR was sampled from an adult who received the AZD1222 COVID-19 vaccine. V usage is TRBV2 and J usage is TRBJ2-3; D might be TRBD2 (6 bases). Source: peripheral blood, taken 28 days after the second AZD1222 dose. The CDR3 sequence is CASRSWDWTEGDTQYF. CDR3 bases: TGTGCCAGCAGAAGCTGGGACTGGACGGAAGGAGATACGCAGTATTTT. The full variable domain, rest sourced from reference TRBV2 and TRBJ2-3, is EPEVTQTPSHQVTQMGQEVILRCVPISNHLYFYWYRQILGQKVEFLVSFYNNEISEKSEIFDDQFSVERPDGSNFTLKIRSTKLEDSAMYFCASRSWDWTEGDTQYFGPGTRLTVL.